Listed below are T cell receptor beta chains from one sample, sequenced in a study of vaccination and CD4 T cells after COVID-19. TCRdb analysed the PCR reads with MiXCR anew, one entry per CDR3 protein. The table has approximately 15,000 distinct CDR3 sequences, approximately 27% seen once; the top ten hold around 25%. Their antigens remain unidentified. The sequenced material came from cultured CD4+ T cells from blood. The origin of the receptors is a human donor with COVID-19. Both conserved end residues are part of each CDR3. A D gene is named only where the DNA matches it firmly. Rows may omit the clone size; those that give it use once, few, many or a size class.

abundance	v_gene	d_gene	j_gene	CDR3nt	CDR3aa
few	TRBV2	TRBD1	TRBJ2-7	TGTGCCAGCAGACAGGGGGCGTTCGAGCAGTACTTC	CASRQGAFEQYF
few	TRBV7-3	TRBD1	TRBJ2-5	TGTGCCAGCAGTATCGGGACAGGCCAAAAAGAGACCCAGTACTTC	CASSIGTGQKETQYF
.	TRBV30	.	TRBJ1-1	TGTGCCTGGAGTGTAGCCATGAACACTGAAGCTTTCTTT	CAWSVAMNTEAFF
few	TRBV5-5	TRBD2	TRBJ2-1	TGTGCCAGCAGGGGGGGGACCGAAGCATCCTACAATGAGCAGTTCTTC	CASRGGTEASYNEQFF
.	TRBV2	TRBD2	TRBJ2-5	TGTGCCAGCAGTGATGGACTAGCGGGAGAGACCCAGTACTTC	CASSDGLAGETQYF
.	TRBV6-2/TRBV6-3	.	TRBJ2-7	TGTGCCAGCAGGATCAACTACGAGCAGTACTTC	CASRINYEQYF
few	TRBV2	.	TRBJ1-2	.	CASSAVGGGSRDTF
few	TRBV20-1	TRBD2	TRBJ2-1	TGCAGTGCTAGAGGGACTAGTTGGTTTGAGCAGTTCTTC	CSARGTSWFEQFF
.	TRBV18	TRBD1	TRBJ2-3	TGTGCCAGCTCACCCCGGACAGGAGCCTTCACAGATACGCAGTATTTT	CASSPRTGAFTDTQYF
.	TRBV5-8	TRBD2	TRBJ2-1	TGTGCCAGCAGCTTCATAAAGAGCGGGGACAATGAGCAGTTCTTC	CASSFIKSGDNEQFF
few	TRBV28	TRBD2	TRBJ2-3	TGTGCCAGCAGTTTCGGACTAGCCTTTTATTTT	CASSFGLAFYF
.	TRBV7-9	TRBD1	TRBJ1-2	TGTGCCAGCAGCGCAACCAACAGGGGTCCTAACTATGGCTACACCTTC	CASSATNRGPNYGYTF
.	TRBV5-1	TRBD1	TRBJ1-2	TGCGCCAGCAGCTTGGGCCGGACAGGGGGCGCCTATGGCTACACCTTC	CASSLGRTGGAYGYTF
.	TRBV7-7	.	TRBJ2-2	TGTGCTACCACCTTTATGCACACGAACACCGGGGAGCTGTTTTTT	CATTFMHTNTGELFF
.	TRBV14	.	TRBJ2-2	TGTGCCAGCAGCCAAGTTCTGGAGGCCGGGGAGCTGTTTTTT	CASSQVLEAGELFF
.	TRBV20-1	TRBD2	TRBJ2-5	TGCAGTGCTGAGCTGATGGGGGGGATCCAAGAGACCCAGTACTTC	CSAELMGGIQETQYF
few	TRBV11-2	TRBD2	TRBJ2-1	TGTGCCAGCAGCTTAAGCGGGGTAGGTGGGTTCTTC	CASSLSGVGGFF
few	TRBV4-3	.	TRBJ2-2	TGCGCCAGCAGACCAAGTGCAGCGGGGAACACCGGGGAGCTGTTTTTT	CASRPSAAGNTGELFF
few	TRBV19	.	TRBJ1-4	TGTGCCAGTAGTATCGGTCAGGTTAATGAAAAACTGTTTTTT	CASSIGQVNEKLFF
few	TRBV14	TRBD1	TRBJ1-6	TGTGCCAGCAGCCAAAAGGATCCAGGGGGCAATTCACCCCTCCACTTT	CASSQKDPGGNSPLHF
.	TRBV7-2	.	TRBJ1-2	TGTGCCAGCAGCTTCGCAGAATATGGCTACACCTTC	CASSFAEYGYTF
.	TRBV30	TRBD1	TRBJ1-2	TGTGCCTGGAGCCGGACAGGGAAGGGCTACACCTTC	CAWSRTGKGYTF
.	TRBV11-1	.	TRBJ2-1	TGTGCCAGCAGCTTAAGAGGGGACCGATACAATGAGCAGTTCTTC	CASSLRGDRYNEQFF
.	TRBV15	.	TRBJ1-3	TGTGCCAGCCAACTACCGGGATTGGGAAACACCATATATTTT	CASQLPGLGNTIYF
.	TRBV30	TRBD1	TRBJ1-2	TGTGCCTGGAGGGGGACAGGGAATGCTTATGGCTACACCTTC	CAWRGTGNAYGYTF
medium-sized	TRBV30	.	TRBJ1-5	TGTGCCTGGAGTCCCAACCCCAGGCAGCCCCAGCATTTT	CAWSPNPRQPQHF
few	TRBV11-2	TRBD2	TRBJ2-5	TGTGCCAGCAGCTTAGATTCTCGGGGGGGGGAGACCCAGTACTTC	CASSLDSRGGETQYF
.	TRBV28	.	TRBJ2-3	TGTGCCAGCAGTCAACTAGCCCGCACAGATACGCAGTATTTT	CASSQLARTDTQYF
few	TRBV29-1	.	TRBJ1-1	TGCAGCGCCGATAGGGCAGGGATTACTGAAGCTTTCTTT	CSADRAGITEAFF
.	TRBV20-1	.	TRBJ2-7	TGCAGTGCTAGTAAGGACGGTACCTACGAGCAGTACTTC	CSASKDGTYEQYF
few	TRBV30	.	TRBJ1-1	TGTGCCTGGCTACAGGAGAACACTGAAGCTTTCTTT	CAWLQENTEAFF
.	TRBV12-3/TRBV12-4	.	TRBJ1-1	TGTGCCAGCAGTTTATCCGAGAACACTGAAGCTTTCTTT	CASSLSENTEAFF
.	TRBV19	TRBD1	TRBJ1-2	TGTGCCAGTACCGAGGACAGGGGACCCTTAAACTATGGCTACACCTTC	CASTEDRGPLNYGYTF
.	TRBV24-1	TRBD1	TRBJ1-2	TGTGCCACCAGTGACCATGCTCAGGGGGCGAGCTACACCTTC	CATSDHAQGASYTF
few	TRBV2	.	TRBJ2-6	TGTGCCAGCAGTCGCCCGGGTCACGTTGGGTCTGGGGCCAACGTCCTGACTTTC	CASSRPGHVGSGANVLTF
few	TRBV2	.	TRBJ2-2	TGTGCCAGCAGTGTAGCAGGGACCACCGGGGAGCTGTTTTTT	CASSVAGTTGELFF
.	TRBV28	.	TRBJ2-4	TGTGCCAGCAGTTCAAGGGGACGGTCGCTAGCCAAAAACATTCGGTACTTC	CASSSRGRSLAKNIRYF
medium-sized	TRBV20-1	TRBD1	TRBJ1-6	TGCAGTGCTAGACTACAGGGGGCCAATTCACCCCTCCACTTT	CSARLQGANSPLHF
medium-sized	TRBV2	.	TRBJ1-2	TGTGCCAGCAGTGAACCTGGGCTAGGCTACACCTTC	CASSEPGLGYTF
few	TRBV6-1	TRBD1	TRBJ1-2	TGTGCCAGCAGTAGACCCTCGGACAGGGGACAGTACGGCTACACCTTC	CASSRPSDRGQYGYTF
.	TRBV5-1	TRBD1	TRBJ2-3	TGCGCCAGCAGCTTGGATACAGGGGACACAGATACGCAGTATTTT	CASSLDTGDTDTQYF
few	TRBV6-2/TRBV6-3	.	TRBJ1-3	TGTGCCAGCAGGAGAAGGGGCGACGGAAACACCATATATTTT	CASRRRGDGNTIYF
few	TRBV6-1	.	TRBJ1-1	TGTGCCAGCCGCCGGAACACTGAAGCTTTCTTT	CASRRNTEAFF
few	TRBV2	.	TRBJ1-6	TGTGCCAGCAGTGATACAAATTCACCCCTCCACTTT	CASSDTNSPLHF
once	TRBV10-3	.	TRBJ1-1	TGTGCCATCAACACAGTCGCGAACACTGAAGCTTTCTTT	CAINTVANTEAFF
large	TRBV2	.	TRBJ2-5	TGTGCCAGCAGTGAAGGGGGACGGAGCCAAGAGACCCAGTACTTC	CASSEGGRSQETQYF